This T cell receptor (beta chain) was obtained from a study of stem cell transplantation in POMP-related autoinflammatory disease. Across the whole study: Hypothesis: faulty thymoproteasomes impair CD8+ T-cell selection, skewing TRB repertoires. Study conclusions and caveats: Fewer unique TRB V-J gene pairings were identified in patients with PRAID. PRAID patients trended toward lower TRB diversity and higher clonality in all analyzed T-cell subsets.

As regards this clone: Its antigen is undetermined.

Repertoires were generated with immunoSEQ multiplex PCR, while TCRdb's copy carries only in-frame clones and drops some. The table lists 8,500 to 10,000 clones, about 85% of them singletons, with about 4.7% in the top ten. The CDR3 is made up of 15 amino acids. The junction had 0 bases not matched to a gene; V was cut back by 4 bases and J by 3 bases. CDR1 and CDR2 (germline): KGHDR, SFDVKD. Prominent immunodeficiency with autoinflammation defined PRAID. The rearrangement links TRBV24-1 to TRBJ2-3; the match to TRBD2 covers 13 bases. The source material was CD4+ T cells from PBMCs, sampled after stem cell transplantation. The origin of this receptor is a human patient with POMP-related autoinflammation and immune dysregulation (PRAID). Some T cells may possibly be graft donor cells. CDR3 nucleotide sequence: TGTGCCACCAGTGAGACTAGCGGGAGGACAGATACGCAGTATTTT. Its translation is CATSETSGRTDTQYF.